The 5 T cell receptor beta chains in this list originate from one sample, sequenced in a study of T cell changes during pregnancy in multiple sclerosis. Here immunoSEQ multiplex PCR was the method, and the copy in TCRdb shows in-frame clones only, minus some. The sample includes 30,000 to 45,000 clones, more than 75% of them seen just once. This specimen was CD4+ T cells from peripheral blood mononuclear cells, taken in the first trimester of pregnancy. These receptors all come from a female donor with multiple sclerosis, enrolled in a pregnancy study.

The chain joins TRBV7-9 to TRBJ2-5; 12 bases map to TRBD2. There are 16 residues in the CDR3. Germline CDR1 and CDR2: SEHNR and FQNEAQ (reference sequence). With 7 bases clipped from V and 6 bases from J, the junction kept 12 bases outside the gene matches. The CDR3 region is CASTLTTSGGPKTQYF. CDR3 bases: TGTGCCAGCACCTTGACGACTAGCGGGGGCCCCAAGACCCAGTACTTC. The full variable domain, in which reference TRBV7-9 and TRBJ2-5 provide the parts outside the CDR3, is DTGVSQNPRHKITKRGQNVTFRCDPISEHNRLYWYRQTLGQGPEFLTYFQNEAQLEKSRLLSDRFSAERPKGSFSTLEIQRTEQGDSAMYLCASTLTTSGGPKTQYFGPGTRLLVL.

The gene calls are TRBV7-9 and TRBJ1-4; no definite D call. Germline loops: CDR1 SEHNR, CDR2 FQNEAQ (reference sequence). The ends were cut back, 2 bases at V and 5 bases at J, with 3 bases in the middle. This CDR3 has 12 amino acids. This CDR3 is CASSLLNEKLFF. In DNA form, the CDR3 reads TGTGCCAGCAGCTTACTGAATGAAAAACTGTTTTTT. Full variable domain (remainder filled in from reference TRBV7-9 and TRBJ1-4): DTGVSQNPRHKITKRGQNVTFRCDPISEHNRLYWYRQTLGQGPEFLTYFQNEAQLEKSRLLSDRFSAERPKGSFSTLEIQRTEQGDSAMYLCASSLLNEKLFFGSGTQLSVL.

The table lists this clone with a count of one. In DNA, the CDR3 is TGTGCCAGCAGGAAGCGGGGGGGCCTGAACACAGATACGCAGTATTTT. Translation gives CASRKRGGLNTDTQYF. The chain is built from TRBV2 and TRBJ2-3; 10 bases match TRBD2. The CDR3 is made up of 16 amino acids. Germline CDR1 and CDR2: SNHLY and FYNNEI. Trimming removed 6 bases from V and 2 bases from J; junction bases left unmatched: 8.

The rearrangement links TRBV5-6 to TRBJ1-1, with 11 bases that match TRBD1. Germline trimming cut 4 bases from V and 6 bases from J; bases unmatched to any gene: 14. The germline V gene has CDR1 SGHDT and CDR2 YYEEEE. The CDR3 has 17 amino acids. The CDR3 is CASSHRTGGFIIAEAFF. CDR3 nucleotides: TGTGCCAGCAGCCACCGGACAGGGGGCTTTATTATCGCTGAAGCTTTCTTT.

The chain carries TRBV6-4 and TRBJ2-2; 11 positions agree with TRBD1. This CDR3 spans 17 amino acids. Germline assignment: CDR1 MRHNA and CDR2 SNTAGT. The V segment lost 8 bases and the J segment 7 bases; nucleotides outside the gene matches: 15. CDR3: CASGRRDRGRKGGELFF. The CDR3 DNA sequence: TGTGCCAGCGGGAGGAGGGACAGGGGGAGAAAGGGCGGGGAGCTGTTTTTT.